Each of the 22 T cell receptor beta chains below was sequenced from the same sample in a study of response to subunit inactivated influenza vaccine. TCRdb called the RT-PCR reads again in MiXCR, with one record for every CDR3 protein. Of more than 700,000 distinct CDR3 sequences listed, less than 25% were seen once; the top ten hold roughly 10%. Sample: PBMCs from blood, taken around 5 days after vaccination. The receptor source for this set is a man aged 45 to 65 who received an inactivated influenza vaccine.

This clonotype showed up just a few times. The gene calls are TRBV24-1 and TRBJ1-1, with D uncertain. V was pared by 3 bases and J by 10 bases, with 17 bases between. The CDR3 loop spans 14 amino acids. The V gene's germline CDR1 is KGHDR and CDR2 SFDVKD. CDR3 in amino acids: CATSDPGRRVGAFF. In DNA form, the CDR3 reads TGTGCCACCAGTGATCCCGGTCGGCGCGTTGGAGCTTTCTTT.

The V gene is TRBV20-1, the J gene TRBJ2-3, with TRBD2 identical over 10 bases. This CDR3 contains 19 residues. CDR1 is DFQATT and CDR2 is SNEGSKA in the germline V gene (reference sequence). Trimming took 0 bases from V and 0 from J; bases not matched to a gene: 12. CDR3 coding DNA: TGCAGTGCTAGAGATTTTGGTGCTAGCGGGAGTTCTAGCACAGATACGCAGTATTTT. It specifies CSARDFGASGSSSTDTQYF.

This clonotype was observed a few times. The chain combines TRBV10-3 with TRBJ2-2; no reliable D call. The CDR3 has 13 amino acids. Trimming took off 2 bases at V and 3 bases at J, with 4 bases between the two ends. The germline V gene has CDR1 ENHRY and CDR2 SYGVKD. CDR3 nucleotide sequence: TGTGCCATCAGTGAGGGGTACACCGGGGAGCTGTTTTTT. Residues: CAISEGYTGELFF.

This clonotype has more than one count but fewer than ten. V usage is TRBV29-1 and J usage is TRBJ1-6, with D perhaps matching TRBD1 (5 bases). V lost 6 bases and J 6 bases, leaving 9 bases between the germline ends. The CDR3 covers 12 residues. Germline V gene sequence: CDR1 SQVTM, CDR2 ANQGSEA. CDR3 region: CSVRDGNSPLHF. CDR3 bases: TGCAGCGTCCGGGACGGTAATTCACCCCTCCACTTT.

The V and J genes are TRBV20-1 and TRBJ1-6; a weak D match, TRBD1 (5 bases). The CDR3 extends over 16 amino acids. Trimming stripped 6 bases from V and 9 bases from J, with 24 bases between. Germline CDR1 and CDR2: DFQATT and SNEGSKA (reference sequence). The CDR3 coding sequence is TGCAGTGCAGGGGCCGGAGGGGCCATCCTCGGTTCACCCCTCCACTTT. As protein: CSAGAGGAILGSPLHF.

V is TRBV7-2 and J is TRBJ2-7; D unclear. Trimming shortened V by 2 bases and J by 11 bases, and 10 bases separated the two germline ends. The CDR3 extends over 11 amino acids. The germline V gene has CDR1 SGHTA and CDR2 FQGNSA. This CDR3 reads CASSLLSQKYF. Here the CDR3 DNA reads TGTGCCAGCAGCTTACTGAGTCAGAAGTACTTC.

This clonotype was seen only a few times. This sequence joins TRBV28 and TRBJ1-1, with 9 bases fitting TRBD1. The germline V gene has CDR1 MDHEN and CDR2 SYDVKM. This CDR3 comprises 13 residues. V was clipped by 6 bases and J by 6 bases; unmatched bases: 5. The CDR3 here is CASSWTGAAEAFF. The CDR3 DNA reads TGTGCCAGCAGCTGGACAGGGGCGGCTGAAGCTTTCTTT.

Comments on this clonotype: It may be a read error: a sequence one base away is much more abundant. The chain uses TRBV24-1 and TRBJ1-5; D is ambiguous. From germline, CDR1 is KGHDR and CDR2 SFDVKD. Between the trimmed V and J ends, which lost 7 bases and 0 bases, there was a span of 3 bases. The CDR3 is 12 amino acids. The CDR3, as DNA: TGTGCCACCAGCTTTAGCAATCAGCCCCAGCATTTT. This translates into CATSFSNQPQHF.

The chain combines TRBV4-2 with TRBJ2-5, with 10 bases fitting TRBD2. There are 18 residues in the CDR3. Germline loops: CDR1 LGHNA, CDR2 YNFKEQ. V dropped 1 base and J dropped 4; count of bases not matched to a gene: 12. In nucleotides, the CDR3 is TGTGCCAGCAGCCAAGGATGGCCGCTAGCGGGGGCAGGAGAGACCCAGTACTTC. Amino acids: CASSQGWPLAGAGETQYF.

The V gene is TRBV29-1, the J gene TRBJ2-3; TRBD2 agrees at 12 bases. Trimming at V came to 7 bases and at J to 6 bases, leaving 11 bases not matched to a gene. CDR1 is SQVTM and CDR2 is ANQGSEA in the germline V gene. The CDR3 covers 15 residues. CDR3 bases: TGCAGCGCTCAAACTAGCGGGGGGCTGATCGATACGCAGTATTTT. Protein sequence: CSAQTSGGLIDTQYF.

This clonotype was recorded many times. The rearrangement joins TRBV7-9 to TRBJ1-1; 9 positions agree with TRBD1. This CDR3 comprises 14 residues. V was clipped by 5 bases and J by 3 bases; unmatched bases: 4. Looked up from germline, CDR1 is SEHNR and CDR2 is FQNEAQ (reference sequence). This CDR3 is CASSLRQGDTEAFF. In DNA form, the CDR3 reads TGTGCCAGCAGCCTTAGACAGGGGGACACTGAAGCTTTCTTT.

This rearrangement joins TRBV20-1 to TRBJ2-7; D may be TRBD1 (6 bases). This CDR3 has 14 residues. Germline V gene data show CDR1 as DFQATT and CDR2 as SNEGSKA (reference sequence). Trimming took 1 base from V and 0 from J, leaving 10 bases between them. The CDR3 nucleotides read TGCAGTGCTAGAGCGGGACACAACTCCTACGAGCAGTACTTC. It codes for CSARAGHNSYEQYF.

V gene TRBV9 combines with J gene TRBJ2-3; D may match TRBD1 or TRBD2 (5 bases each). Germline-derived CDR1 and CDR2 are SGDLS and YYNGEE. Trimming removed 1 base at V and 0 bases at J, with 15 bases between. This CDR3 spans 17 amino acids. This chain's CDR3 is CASSVRGDPLSTDTQYF. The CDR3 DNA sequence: TGTGCCAGCAGCGTACGAGGGGATCCGTTAAGCACAGATACGCAGTATTTT.

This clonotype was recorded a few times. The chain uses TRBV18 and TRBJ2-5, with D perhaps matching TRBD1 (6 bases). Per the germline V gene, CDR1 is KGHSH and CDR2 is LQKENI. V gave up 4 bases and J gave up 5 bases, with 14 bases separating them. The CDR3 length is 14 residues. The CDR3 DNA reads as TGTGCCAGCTCACTCGCCGGGACACTGGAGACCCAGTACTTC. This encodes CASSLAGTLETQYF.

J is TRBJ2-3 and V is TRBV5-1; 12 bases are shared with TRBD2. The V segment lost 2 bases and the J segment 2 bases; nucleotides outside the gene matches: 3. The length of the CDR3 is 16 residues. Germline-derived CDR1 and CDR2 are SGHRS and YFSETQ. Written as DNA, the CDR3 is TGCGCCAGCAGCTTCGGACTAGCGGGGAACACAGATACGCAGTATTTT. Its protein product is CASSFGLAGNTDTQYF.

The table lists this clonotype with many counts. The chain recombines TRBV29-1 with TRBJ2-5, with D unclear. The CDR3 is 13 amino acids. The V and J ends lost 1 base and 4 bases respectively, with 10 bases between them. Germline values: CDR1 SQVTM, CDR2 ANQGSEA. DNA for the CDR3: TGCAGCGTTGAAGCTGCTCGTCGAGAGACCCAGTACTTC. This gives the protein CSVEAARRETQYF.

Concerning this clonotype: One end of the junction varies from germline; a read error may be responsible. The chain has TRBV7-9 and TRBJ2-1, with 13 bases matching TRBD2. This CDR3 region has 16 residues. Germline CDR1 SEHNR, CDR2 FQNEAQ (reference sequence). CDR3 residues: CASSPGTSGEFNKQFF. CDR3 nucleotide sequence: TGTGCCAGCAGCCCGGGGACTAGCGGGGAGTTCAATAAGCAGTTCTTC. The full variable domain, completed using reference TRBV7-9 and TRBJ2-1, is DTGVSQNPRHKITKRGQNVTFRCDPISEHNRLYWYRQTLGQGPEFLTYFQNEAQLEKSRLLSDRFSAERPKGSFSTLEIQRTEQGDSAMYLCASSPGTSGEFNKQFFGPGTRLTVL.

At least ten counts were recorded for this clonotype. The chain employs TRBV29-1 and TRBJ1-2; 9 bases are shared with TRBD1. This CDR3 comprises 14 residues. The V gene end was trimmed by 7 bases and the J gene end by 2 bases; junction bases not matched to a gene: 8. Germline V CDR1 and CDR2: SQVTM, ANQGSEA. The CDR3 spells CSARDRATNYGYTF. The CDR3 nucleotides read TGCAGCGCTAGGGACAGGGCGACAAACTATGGCTACACCTTC. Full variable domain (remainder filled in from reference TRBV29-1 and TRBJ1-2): SAVISQKPSRDICQRGTSLTIQCQVDSQVTMMFWYRQQPGQSLTLIATANQGSEATYESGFVIDKFPISRPNLTFSTLTVSNMSPEDSSIYLCSARDRATNYGYTFGSGTRLTVV.

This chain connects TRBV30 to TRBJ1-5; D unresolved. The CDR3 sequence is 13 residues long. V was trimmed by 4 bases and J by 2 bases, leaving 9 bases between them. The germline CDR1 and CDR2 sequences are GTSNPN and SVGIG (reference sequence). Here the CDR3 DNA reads TGTGCCTGGACTGGTGGCCGCAATCAGCCCCAGCATTTT. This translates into CAWTGGRNQPQHF.

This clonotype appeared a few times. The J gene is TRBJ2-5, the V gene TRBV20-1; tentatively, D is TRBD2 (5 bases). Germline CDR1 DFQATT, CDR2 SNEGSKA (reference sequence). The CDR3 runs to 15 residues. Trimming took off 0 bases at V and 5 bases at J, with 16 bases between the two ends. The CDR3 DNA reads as TGCAGTGCTAGAGAAGGGTTTGGCCCGGGGGAGACCCAGTACTTC. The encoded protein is CSAREGFGPGETQYF.

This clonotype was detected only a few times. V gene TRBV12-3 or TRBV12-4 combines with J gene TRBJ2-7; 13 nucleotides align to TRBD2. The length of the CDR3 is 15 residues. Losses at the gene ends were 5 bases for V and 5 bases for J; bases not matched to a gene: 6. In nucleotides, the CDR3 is TGTGCCAGCAGTCCCGGGACTAGCGGGGCCGACGAGCAGTACTTC. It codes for CASSPGTSGADEQYF.

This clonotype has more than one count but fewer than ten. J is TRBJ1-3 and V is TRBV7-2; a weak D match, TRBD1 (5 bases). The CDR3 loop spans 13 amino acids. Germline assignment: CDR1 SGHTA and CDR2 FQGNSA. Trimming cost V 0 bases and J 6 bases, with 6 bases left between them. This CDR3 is CASSLAGTNTIYF. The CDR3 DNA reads TGTGCCAGCAGCTTAGCAGGGACAAACACCATATATTTT.